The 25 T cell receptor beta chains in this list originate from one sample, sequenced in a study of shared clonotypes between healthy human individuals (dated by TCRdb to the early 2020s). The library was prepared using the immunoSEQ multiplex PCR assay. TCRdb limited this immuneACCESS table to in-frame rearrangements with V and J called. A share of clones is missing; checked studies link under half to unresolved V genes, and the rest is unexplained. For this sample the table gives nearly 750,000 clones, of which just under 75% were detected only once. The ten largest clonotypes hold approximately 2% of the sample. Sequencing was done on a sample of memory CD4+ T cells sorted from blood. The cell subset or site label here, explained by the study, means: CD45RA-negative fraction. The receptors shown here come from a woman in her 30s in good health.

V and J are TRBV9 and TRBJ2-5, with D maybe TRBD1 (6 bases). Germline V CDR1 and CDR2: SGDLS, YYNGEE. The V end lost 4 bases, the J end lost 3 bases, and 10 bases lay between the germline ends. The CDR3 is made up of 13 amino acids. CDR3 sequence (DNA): TGTGCCAGCAGCTCCGGACAGAAAGAGACCCAGTACTTC. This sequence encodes CASSSGQKETQYF.

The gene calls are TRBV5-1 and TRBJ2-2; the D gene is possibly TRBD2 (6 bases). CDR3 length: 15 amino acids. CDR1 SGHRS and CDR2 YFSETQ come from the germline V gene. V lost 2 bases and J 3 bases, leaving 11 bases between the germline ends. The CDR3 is CASSFGGIDTGELFF. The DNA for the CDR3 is TGCGCCAGCAGCTTTGGCGGGATCGACACCGGGGAGCTGTTTTTT. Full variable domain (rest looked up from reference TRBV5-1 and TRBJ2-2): KAGVTQTPRYLIKTRGQQVTLSCSPISGHRSVSWYQQTPGQGLQFLFEYFSETQRNKGNFPGRFSGRQFSNSRSEMNVSTLELGDSALYLCASSFGGIDTGELFFGEGSRLTVL.

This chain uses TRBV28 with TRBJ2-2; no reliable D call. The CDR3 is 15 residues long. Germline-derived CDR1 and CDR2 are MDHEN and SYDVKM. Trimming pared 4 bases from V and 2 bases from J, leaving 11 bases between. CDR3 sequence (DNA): TGTGCCAGCAGTTACGGCGGAGAAAACACCGGGGAGCTGTTTTTT. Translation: CASSYGGENTGELFF. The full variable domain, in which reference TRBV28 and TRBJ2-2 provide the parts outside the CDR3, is DVKVTQSSRYLVKRTGEKVFLECVQDMDHENMFWYRQDPGLGLRLIYFSYDVKMKEKGDIPEGYSVSREKKERFSLILESASTNQTSMYLCASSYGGENTGELFFGEGSRLTVL.

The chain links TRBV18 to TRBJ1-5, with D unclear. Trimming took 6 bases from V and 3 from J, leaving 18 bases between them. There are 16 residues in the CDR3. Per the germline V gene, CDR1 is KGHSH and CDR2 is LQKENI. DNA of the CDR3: TGTGCCAGCTCGCCAGGTAACGGGCAGATCAATCAGCCCCAGCATTTT. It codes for CASSPGNGQINQPQHF. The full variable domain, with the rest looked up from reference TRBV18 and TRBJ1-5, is NAGVMQNPRHLVRRRGQEARLRCSPMKGHSHVYWYRQLPEEGLKFMVYLQKENIIDESGMPKERFSAEFPKEGPSILRIQQVVRGDSAAYFCASSPGNGQINQPQHFGDGTRLSIL.

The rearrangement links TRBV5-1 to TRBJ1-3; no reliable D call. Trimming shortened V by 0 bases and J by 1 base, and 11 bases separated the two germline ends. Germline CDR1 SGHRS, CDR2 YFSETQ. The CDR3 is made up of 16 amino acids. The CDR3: CASSLDYISSGNTIYF. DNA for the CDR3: TGCGCCAGCAGCTTGGACTATATATCTTCTGGAAACACCATATATTTT. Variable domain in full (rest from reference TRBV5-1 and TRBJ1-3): KAGVTQTPRYLIKTRGQQVTLSCSPISGHRSVSWYQQTPGQGLQFLFEYFSETQRNKGNFPGRFSGRQFSNSRSEMNVSTLELGDSALYLCASSLDYISSGNTIYFGEGSWLTVV.

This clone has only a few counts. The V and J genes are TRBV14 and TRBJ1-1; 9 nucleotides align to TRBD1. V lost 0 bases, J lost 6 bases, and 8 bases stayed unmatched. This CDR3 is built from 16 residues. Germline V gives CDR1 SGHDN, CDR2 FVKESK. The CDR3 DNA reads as TGTGCCAGCAGCCAAGATTGGGTTAGGACAGGGGCTGAAGCTTTCTTT. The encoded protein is CASSQDWVRTGAEAFF.

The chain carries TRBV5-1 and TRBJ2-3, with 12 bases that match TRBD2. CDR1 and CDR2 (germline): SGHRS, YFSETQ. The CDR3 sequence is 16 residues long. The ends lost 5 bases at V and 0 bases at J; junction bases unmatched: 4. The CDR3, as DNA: TGCGCCAGCAGAACCGGGACTAGCGGGAGCACAGATACGCAGTATTTT. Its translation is CASRTGTSGSTDTQYF.

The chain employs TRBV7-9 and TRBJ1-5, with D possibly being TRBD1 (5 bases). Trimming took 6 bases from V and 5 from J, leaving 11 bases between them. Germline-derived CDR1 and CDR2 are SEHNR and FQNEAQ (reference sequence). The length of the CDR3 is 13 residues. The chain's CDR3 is CASSLGGDQPQHF. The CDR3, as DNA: TGTGCCAGCAGTCTCGGGGGGGATCAGCCCCAGCATTTT.

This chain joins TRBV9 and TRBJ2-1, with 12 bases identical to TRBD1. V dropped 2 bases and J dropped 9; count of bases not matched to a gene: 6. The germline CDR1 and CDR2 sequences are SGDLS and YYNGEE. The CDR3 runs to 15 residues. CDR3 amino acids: CASSVRDRGQGEQFF. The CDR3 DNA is TGTGCCAGCAGCGTCCGGGACAGGGGGCAAGGTGAGCAGTTCTTC.

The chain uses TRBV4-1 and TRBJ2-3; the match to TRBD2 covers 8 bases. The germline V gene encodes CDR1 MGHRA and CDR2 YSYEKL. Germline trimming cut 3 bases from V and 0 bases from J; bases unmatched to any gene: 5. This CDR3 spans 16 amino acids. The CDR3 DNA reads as TGCGCCAGCAGCCAGCGGGGCGGGGGGAGCACAGATACGCAGTATTTT. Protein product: CASSQRGGGSTDTQYF.

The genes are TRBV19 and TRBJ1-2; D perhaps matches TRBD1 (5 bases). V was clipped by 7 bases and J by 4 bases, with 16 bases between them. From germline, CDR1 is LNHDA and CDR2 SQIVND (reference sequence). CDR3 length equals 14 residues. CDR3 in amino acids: CASTRDGSSYGYTF. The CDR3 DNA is TGTGCCAGTACCCGGGACGGGAGCAGCTATGGCTACACCTTC.

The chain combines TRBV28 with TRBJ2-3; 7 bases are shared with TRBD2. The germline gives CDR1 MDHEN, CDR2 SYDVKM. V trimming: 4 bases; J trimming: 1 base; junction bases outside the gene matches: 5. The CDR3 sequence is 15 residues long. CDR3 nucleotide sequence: TGTGCCAGCAGTTCTCCGGCGGGAGGCACAGATACGCAGTATTTT. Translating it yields CASSSPAGGTDTQYF.

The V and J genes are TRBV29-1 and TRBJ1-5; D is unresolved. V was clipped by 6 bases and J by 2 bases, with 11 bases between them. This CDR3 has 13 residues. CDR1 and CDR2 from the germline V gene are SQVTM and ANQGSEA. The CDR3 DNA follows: TGCAGCGTAGGGCACGGTGGCAATCAGCCCCAGCATTTT. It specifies CSVGHGGNQPQHF.

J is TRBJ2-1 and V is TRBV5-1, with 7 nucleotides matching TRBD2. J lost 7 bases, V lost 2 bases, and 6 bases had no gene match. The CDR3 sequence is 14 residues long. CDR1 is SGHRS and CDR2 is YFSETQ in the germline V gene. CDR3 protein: CASSFGGGPNEQFF. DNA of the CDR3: TGCGCCAGCAGCTTCGGGGGAGGGCCAAATGAGCAGTTCTTC.

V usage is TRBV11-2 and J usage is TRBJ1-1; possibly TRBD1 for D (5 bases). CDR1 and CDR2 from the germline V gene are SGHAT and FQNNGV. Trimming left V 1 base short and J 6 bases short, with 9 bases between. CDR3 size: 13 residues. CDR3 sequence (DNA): TGTGCCAGCAGCTTAGTGGAGGGGTCTGAAGCTTTCTTT. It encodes CASSLVEGSEAFF.

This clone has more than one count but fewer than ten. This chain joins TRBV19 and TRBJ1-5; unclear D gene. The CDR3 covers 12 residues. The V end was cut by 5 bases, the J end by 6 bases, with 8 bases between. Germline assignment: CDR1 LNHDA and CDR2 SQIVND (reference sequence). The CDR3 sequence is CASSQHGQPQHF. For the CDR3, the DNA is TGTGCCAGTAGTCAACATGGTCAGCCCCAGCATTTT.

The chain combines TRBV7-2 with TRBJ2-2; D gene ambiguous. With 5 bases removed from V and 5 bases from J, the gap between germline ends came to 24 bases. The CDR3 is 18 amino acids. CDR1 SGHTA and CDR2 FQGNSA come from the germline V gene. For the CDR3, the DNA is TGTGCCAGCAGCGCAGACGCATTATCGAACTTCTTTACCGGGGAGCTGTTTTTT. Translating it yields CASSADALSNFFTGELFF.

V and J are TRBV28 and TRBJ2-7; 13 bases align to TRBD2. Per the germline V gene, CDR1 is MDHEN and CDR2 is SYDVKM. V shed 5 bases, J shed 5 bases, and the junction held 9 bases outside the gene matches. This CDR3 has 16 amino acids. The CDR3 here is CASSRTSGRIGDEQYF. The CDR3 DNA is TGTGCCAGCAGTAGGACTAGCGGGAGAATCGGGGACGAGCAGTACTTC.

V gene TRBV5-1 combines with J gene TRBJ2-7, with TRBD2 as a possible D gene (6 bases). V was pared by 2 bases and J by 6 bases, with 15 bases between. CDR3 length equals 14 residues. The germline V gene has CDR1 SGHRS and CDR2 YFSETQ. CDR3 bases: TGCGCCAGCAGCTTTGCGGGAAGGGAAGCCGAGCAGTACTTC. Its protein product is CASSFAGREAEQYF.

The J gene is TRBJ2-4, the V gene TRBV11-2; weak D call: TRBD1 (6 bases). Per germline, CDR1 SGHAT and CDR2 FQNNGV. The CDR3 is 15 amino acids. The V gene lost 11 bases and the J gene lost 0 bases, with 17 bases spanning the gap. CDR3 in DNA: TGTGCCGTGGGGGATGGACAGCTAGCCAAAAACATTCAGTACTTC. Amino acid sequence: CAVGDGQLAKNIQYF.

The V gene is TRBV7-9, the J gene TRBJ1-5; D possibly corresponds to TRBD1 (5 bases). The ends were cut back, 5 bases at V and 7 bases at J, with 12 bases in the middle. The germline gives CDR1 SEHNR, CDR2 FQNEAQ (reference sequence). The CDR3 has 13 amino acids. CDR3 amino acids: CASSRGLGQPQHF. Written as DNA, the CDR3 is TGTGCCAGCAGCCGGGGCCTCGGGCAGCCCCAGCATTTT.

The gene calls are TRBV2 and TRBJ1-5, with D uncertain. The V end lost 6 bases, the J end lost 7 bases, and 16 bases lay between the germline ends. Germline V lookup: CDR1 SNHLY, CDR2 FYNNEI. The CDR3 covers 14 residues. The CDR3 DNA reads TGTGCCAGCAGCGAGGACCGAACGGGGCAGCCCCAGCATTTT. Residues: CASSEDRTGQPQHF.

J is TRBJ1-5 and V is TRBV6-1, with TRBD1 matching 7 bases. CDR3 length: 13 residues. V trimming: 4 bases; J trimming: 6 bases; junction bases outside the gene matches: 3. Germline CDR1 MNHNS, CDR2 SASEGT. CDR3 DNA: TGTGCCAGCAGTGGACAGGGTGGTCAGCCCCAGCATTTT. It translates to CASSGQGGQPQHF.

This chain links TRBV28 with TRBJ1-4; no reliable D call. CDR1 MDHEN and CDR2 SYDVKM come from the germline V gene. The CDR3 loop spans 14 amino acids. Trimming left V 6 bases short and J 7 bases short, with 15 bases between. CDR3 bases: TGTGCCAGCAGCGGGAGTCAGAGAGGTGAAAAACTGTTTTTT. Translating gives CASSGSQRGEKLFF.

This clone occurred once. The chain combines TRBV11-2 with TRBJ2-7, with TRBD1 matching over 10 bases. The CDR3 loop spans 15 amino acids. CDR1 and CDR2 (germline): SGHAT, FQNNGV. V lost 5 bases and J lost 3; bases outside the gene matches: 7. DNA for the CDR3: TGTGCCAGCAGCCTAGGGACAGGGGAGGACTACGAGCAGTACTTC. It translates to CASSLGTGEDYEQYF.